Listed below are T cell receptor beta chains from one sample, sequenced in a study of blood T cell repertoires in COVID-19. Some clones are missing from TCRdb's copy, which holds only in-frame ones; the method was immunoSEQ multiplex PCR. The sample lists about 330,000 clones, around 86% occurring once. Sequencing input: peripheral blood. The receptors shown here come from a woman between 45 and 65 years old with acute or convalescent COVID-19. Each CDR3 is given with its conserved first and last residue. A D gene is named only where the DNA matches it firmly. Only part of the rows carry a size: once, few, many, or a class if the clone is expanded.

CDR3 length,clone size,J gene,V gene,D gene,CDR3 protein,CDR3 DNA
15,few,TRBJ2-7,TRBV19,TRBD1,CASSIAGTGNYEQYF,TGTGCCAGTAGTATCGCCGGGACAGGTAACTACGAGCAGTACTTC
15,-,TRBJ2-1,TRBV5-5,TRBD2,CASKPREGSYNEQFF,TGTGCCAGCAAGCCCCGGGAGGGGTCCTACAATGAGCAGTTCTTC
20,few,TRBJ2-2,TRBV19,TRBD2,CASSRGHQGASGSGTGELFF,TGTGCCAGTAGTAGAGGCCACCAGGGGGCTAGCGGGAGTGGGACCGGGGAGCTGTTTTTT
12,few,TRBJ2-7,TRBV10-3,TRBD1,CATGTGSYEQYF,TGTGCCACCGGGACAGGCTCCTACGAGCAGTACTTC
19,-,TRBJ2-3,TRBV10-3,TRBD2,CAISDALAGGPVGTDTQYF,TGTGCCATCAGTGATGCTCTAGCGGGAGGGCCAGTGGGGACAGATACGCAGTATTTT
16,-,TRBJ1-3,TRBV7-3,TRBD1,CASSPGQAHSGNTIYF,TGTGCCAGCAGCCCCGGACAGGCTCACTCTGGAAACACCATATATTTT
15,-,TRBJ2-5,TRBV6-2/TRBV6-3,TRBD2,CASSYTSGSQETQYF,TGTGCCAGCAGTTACACTAGCGGGAGCCAAGAGACCCAGTACTTC
15,-,TRBJ2-1,TRBV30,TRBD2,CAWEGVAGFYNEQFF,TGTGCCTGGGAGGGGGTAGCGGGGTTCTACAATGAGCAGTTCTTC
16,-,TRBJ2-7,TRBV7-9,TRBD2,CASSPVTGGPMNEQYF,TGTGCCAGCAGCCCAGTAACGGGAGGGCCTATGAACGAGCAGTACTTC
16,-,TRBJ1-1,TRBV18,TRBD1,CASSRDRGLVNTEAFF,TGTGCCAGCTCAAGGGACAGGGGGCTGGTGAACACTGAAGCTTTCTTT
13,-,TRBJ1-3,TRBV9,-,CASSVTGGNTIYF,TGTGCCAGCAGCGTAACAGGAGGAAACACCATATATTTT
13,-,TRBJ2-5,TRBV19,TRBD2,CSSQQRDGETQYF,TGTAGCTCCCAGCAGCGGGACGGGGAGACCCAGTACTTC
15,-,TRBJ1-4,TRBV5-4,TRBD1,CASSTRQGANEKLFF,TGTGCCAGCAGCACGAGACAGGGGGCGAATGAAAAACTGTTTTTT
19,-,TRBJ2-2,TRBV24-1,TRBD1,CATSDWGDRGIVRTGELFF,TGTGCCACCAGTGATTGGGGAGACAGGGGGATCGTTAGGACCGGGGAGCTGTTTTTT
17,-,TRBJ1-2,TRBV4-2,TRBD1,CASSQEPSGTAYYGYTF,TGTGCCAGCAGCCAAGAACCCTCCGGGACAGCATACTATGGCTACACCTTC
14,-,TRBJ2-7,TRBV28,TRBD1,CASSVGTGIYEQYF,TGTGCCAGCAGTGTCGGGACAGGGATCTACGAGCAGTACTTC
13,-,TRBJ1-2,TRBV7-8,-,CASSFLGNYGYTF,TGTGCCAGCAGCTTCTTGGGCAACTATGGCTACACCTTC
13,-,TRBJ2-7,TRBV2,TRBD1,CASIRQGAGEQYF,TGTGCCAGCATCCGACAGGGCGCGGGCGAGCAGTACTTC
14,-,TRBJ1-2,TRBV27,-,CASSFGGTNYGYTF,TGTGCCAGCAGTTTTGGGGGGACTAACTATGGCTACACCTTC
13,-,TRBJ2-5,TRBV7-9,-,CASSLLGGETQYF,TGTGCCAGCAGCTTACTCGGAGGAGAGACCCAGTACTTC
17,-,TRBJ2-3,TRBV11-2,-,CASSLASGILSTDTQYF,TGTGCCAGCAGCTTAGCGTCGGGGATACTCAGCACAGATACGCAGTATTTT
14,-,TRBJ1-1,TRBV19,-,CASSMDGGNTEAFF,TGTGCCAGTAGTATGGACGGGGGGAACACTGAAGCTTTCTTT
15,-,TRBJ2-5,TRBV10-3,-,CAISEKAEYQETQYF,TGTGCCATCAGTGAAAAGGCGGAGTACCAAGAGACCCAGTACTTC
12,-,TRBJ2-3,TRBV29-1,-,CSVDSGTDTQYF,TGCAGCGTTGACTCAGGGACAGATACGCAGTATTTT
18,-,TRBJ2-6,TRBV3-1/TRBV3-2,TRBD2,CASSPPLAGYSGANVLTF,TGTGCCAGCAGCCCTCCGTTAGCGGGTTACTCTGGGGCCAACGTCCTGACTTTC
15,few,TRBJ2-7,TRBV18,TRBD2,CASSPWTSGSYEQYF,TGTGCCAGCTCCCCTTGGACTAGCGGCTCCTACGAGCAGTACTTC
14,few,TRBJ1-4,TRBV7-9,-,CASMAGANNEKLFF,TGTGCCAGCATGGCGGGGGCAAATAATGAAAAACTGTTTTTT
15,once,TRBJ1-5,TRBV6-1,-,CASSESGHTNQPQHF,TGTGCCAGCAGTGAGTCGGGACACACCAATCAGCCCCAGCATTTT